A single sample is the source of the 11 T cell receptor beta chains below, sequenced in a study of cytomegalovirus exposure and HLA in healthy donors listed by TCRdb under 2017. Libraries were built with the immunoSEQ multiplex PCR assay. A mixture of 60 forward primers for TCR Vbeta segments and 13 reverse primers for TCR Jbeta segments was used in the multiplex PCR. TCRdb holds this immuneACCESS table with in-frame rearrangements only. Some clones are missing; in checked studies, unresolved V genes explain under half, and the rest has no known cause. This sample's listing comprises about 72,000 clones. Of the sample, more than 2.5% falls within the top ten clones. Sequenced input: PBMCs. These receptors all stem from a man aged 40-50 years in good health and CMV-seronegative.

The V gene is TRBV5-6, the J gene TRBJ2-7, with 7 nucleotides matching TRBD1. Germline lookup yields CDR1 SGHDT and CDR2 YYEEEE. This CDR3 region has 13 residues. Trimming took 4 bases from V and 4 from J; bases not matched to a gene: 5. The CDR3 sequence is CASSAQTGYEQYF. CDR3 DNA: TGTGCCAGCAGCGCACAGACAGGGTACGAGCAGTACTTC.

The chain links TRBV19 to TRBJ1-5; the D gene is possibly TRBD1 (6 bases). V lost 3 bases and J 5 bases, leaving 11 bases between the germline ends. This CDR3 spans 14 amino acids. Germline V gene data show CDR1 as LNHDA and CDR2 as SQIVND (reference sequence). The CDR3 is CASSMRGGDQPQHF. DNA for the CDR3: TGTGCCAGTAGTATGCGAGGGGGGGATCAGCCCCAGCATTTT.

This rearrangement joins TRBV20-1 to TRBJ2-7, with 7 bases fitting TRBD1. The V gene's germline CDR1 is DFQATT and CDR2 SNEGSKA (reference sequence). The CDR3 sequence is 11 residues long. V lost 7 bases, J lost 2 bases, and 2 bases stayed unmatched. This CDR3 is CSGQGTYEQYF. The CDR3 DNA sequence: TGCAGTGGACAGGGTACCTACGAGCAGTACTTC.

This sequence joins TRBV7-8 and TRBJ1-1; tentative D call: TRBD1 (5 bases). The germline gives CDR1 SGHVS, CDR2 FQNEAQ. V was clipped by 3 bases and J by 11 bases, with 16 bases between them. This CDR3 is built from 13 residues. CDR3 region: CASSFRTQTGAFF. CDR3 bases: TGTGCCAGCAGCTTTCGGACACAAACTGGGGCTTTCTTT.

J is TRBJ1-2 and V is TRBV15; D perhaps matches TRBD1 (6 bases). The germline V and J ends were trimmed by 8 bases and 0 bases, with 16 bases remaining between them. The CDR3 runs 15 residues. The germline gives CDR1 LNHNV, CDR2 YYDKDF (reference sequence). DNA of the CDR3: TGTGCCACCCGCCAAGGACAGATAACTAACTATGGCTACACCTTC. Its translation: CATRQGQITNYGYTF.

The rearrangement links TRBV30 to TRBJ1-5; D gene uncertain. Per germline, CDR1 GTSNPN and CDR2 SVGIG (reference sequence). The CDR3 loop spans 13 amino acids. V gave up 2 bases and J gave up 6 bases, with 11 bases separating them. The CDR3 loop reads CAWSHREGQPQHF. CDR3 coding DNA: TGTGCCTGGAGTCATAGGGAGGGTCAGCCCCAGCATTTT.

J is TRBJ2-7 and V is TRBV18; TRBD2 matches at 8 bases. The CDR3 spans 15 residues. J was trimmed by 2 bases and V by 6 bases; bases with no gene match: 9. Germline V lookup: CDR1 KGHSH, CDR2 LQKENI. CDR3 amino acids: CASSPGGGPPYEQYF. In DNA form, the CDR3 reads TGTGCCAGCTCCCCGGGGGGGGGCCCGCCCTACGAGCAGTACTTC.

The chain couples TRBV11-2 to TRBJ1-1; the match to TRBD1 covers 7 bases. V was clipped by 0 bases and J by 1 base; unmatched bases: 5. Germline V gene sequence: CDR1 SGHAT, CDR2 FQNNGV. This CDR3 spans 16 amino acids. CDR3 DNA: TGTGCCAGCAGCTTAGAGTGGGGACAGCGGAACACTGAAGCTTTCTTT. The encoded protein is CASSLEWGQRNTEAFF.

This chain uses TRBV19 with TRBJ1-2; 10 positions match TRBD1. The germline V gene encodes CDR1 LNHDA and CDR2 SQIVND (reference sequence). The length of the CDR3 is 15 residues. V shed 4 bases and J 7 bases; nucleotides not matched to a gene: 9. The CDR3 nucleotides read TGTGCCAGTAGTACCGGGACAGGGGCGGTGAGTGGCTACACCTTC. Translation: CASSTGTGAVSGYTF.

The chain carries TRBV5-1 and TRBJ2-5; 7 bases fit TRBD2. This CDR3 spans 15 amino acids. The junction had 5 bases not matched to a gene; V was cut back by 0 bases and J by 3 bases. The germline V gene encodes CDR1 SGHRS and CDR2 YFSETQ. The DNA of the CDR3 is TGCGCCAGCAGCTTGGAAGGGAGGGGAAAAGAGACCCAGTACTTC. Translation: CASSLEGRGKETQYF.

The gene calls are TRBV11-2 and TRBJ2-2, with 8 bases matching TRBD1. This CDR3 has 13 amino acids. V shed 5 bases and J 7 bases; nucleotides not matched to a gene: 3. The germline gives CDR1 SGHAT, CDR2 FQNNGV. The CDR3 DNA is TGTGCCAGCAGCCTGGACAGGGACGGGGAGCTGTTTTTT. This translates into CASSLDRDGELFF.